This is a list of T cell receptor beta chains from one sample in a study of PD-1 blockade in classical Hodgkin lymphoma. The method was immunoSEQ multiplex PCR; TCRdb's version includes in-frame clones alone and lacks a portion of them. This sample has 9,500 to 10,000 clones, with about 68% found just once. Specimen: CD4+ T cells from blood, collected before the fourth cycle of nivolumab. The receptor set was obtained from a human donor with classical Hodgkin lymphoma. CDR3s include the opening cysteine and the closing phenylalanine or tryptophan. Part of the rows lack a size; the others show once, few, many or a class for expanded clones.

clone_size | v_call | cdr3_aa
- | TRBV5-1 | CASSFGRRGAGLYEQYF
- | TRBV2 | CASSDEGRGTEAFF
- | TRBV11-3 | CASSRNGGAPEETQYF
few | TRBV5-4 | CASSLAGTVNSPLHF
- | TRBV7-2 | CASGGTTDTQYF
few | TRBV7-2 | CASSPEPFYGYTF
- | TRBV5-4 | CASSSTGSGANVLTF
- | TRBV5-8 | CASSGGSGGTADTQYF
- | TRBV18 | CASSPDRKNTGELFF
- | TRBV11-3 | CASSLGGDSYEQYF
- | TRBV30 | CAWSVRRADTQYF
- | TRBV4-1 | CASSQDLAGGVRELFF
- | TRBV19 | CASSLGGGSRTQYF
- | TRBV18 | CASSPSGPQETQYF
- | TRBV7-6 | CASSWGNQETQYF
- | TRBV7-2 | CASSLIGTSSTDTQYF
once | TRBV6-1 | CASSERVTATRETQYF
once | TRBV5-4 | CASSSPDRGWDEQFF
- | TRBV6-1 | CASSDGTGSTGELFF
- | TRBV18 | CASSPSTVFRQGLDTEAFF
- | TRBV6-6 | CASSPGTARRNEKLFF
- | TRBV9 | CASSVGKNPEAFF
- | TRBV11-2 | CASSRGTSGGQVETQYF
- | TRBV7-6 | CASSLGPQETQYF
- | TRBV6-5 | CASRRTPEADTQYF
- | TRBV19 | CASSPDRGRSGYTF
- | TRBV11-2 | CASSLDREYNEQFF
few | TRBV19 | CATSPGLSNEKLFF
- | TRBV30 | CAWGIGPLNQPQHF
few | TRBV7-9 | CASSLEGRWNTEAFF
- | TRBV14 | CASKREGSEAFF
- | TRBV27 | CASSLMGGTYNEQFF
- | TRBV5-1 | CASSYSSGSTEAFF
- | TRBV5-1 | CASSLQDSLRTEAFF
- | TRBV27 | CASRDRGDEQYF
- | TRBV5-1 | CASSFQGADTEAFF
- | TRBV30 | CAWSVTPGVNTEAFF
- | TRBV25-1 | CASSEEGWDYGYTF
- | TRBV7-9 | CASSFGTGRTVKAFF
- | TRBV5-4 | CASSQSLRGPGYSYEQYF
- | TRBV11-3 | CASSLLSYGELFF